What follows are 18 T cell receptor beta chains derived from one specimen sequenced in a study of regulatory T cells in long-lasting Graves disease. Building the TCR beta libraries relied on iRepertoire HTBI primers, and CDR3 regions underwent Arm-PCR. TCRdb processed the multiplex PCR reads anew with MiXCR; each CDR3 protein has one entry. The sample lists a few hundred thousand distinct CDR3 sequences; less than 30% were seen once. Time point specified: persistent/refractory GD, antithyroid drugs over 5 years with positive TRAb. PBMC-extracted RNA yielded the TCR library. Material: peripheral blood mononuclear cells (PBMCs), obtained when the disease was refractory, from a patient treated with antithyroid drugs. These receptors were taken from a woman in her forties with Graves disease.

This chain joins TRBV28 and TRBJ2-2, with 9 positions matching TRBD2. The junction had 3 bases not matched to a gene; V was cut back by 4 bases and J by 0 bases. The germline gives CDR1 MDHEN, CDR2 SYDVKM. The CDR3 sequence is 16 residues long. The CDR3 region is CASSYPSGTNTGELFF. CDR3 nucleotides: TGTGCCAGCAGTTACCCTAGCGGGACGAACACCGGGGAGCTGTTTTTT.

The gene calls are TRBV7-3 and TRBJ2-7, with 10 bases fitting TRBD2. The CDR3 runs 15 residues. The germline V gene encodes CDR1 SGHTA and CDR2 FQGTGA. V was pared by 6 bases and J by 5 bases, with 10 bases of the junction left unmatched. The CDR3 is CASSVPGLASHEQYF. The CDR3 DNA reads TGTGCCAGCAGTGTCCCGGGACTAGCGTCGCACGAGCAGTACTTC.

This clonotype was seen a handful of times. This chain uses TRBV29-1 with TRBJ2-7, with D unclear. CDR1 and CDR2 (germline): SQVTM, ANQGSEA. This CDR3 is built from 13 residues. V lost 6 bases, J lost 6 bases, and 18 bases lay in between. CDR3: CSVDEFASGEQYF. The CDR3 nucleotides read TGCAGCGTGGACGAGTTTGCGTCAGGCGAGCAGTACTTC.

The chain has TRBV14 and TRBJ2-1; D possibly uses TRBD1 or TRBD2 (5 bases each). Germline-derived CDR1 and CDR2 are SGHDN and FVKESK. Trimming left V 8 bases short and J 9 bases short, with 11 bases between. This CDR3 spans 11 amino acids. The CDR3 sequence is CASGWGIEQFF. CDR3 DNA: TGTGCCAGCGGGTGGGGGATTGAGCAGTTCTTC.

In its sample, this clonotype was seen many times. This sequence joins TRBV28 and TRBJ1-5; a weak D match, TRBD1 (6 bases). V shed 3 bases and J shed 6 bases, with 15 bases lying between them. The CDR3 has 15 amino acids. Germline values: CDR1 MDHEN, CDR2 SYDVKM. CDR3 DNA: TGTGCCAGCAGTTTCCGTGGAAGGGGGACTCAGCCCCAGCATTTT. Translating it yields CASSFRGRGTQPQHF.

The genes are TRBV28 and TRBJ2-7; 15 nucleotides agree with TRBD2. The V segment lost 3 bases and the J segment 6 bases; nucleotides outside the gene matches: 9. This CDR3 spans 17 amino acids. The germline V gene has CDR1 MDHEN and CDR2 SYDVKM. CDR3 in DNA: TGTGCCAGCAGTTTGGCGGGACTAGCGGGAGGAACAAGCGAGCAGTACTTC. This codes for CASSLAGLAGGTSEQYF.

The J gene is TRBJ1-1, the V gene TRBV28, with D possibly TRBD1 on 6 matching bases. Germline V gives CDR1 MDHEN, CDR2 SYDVKM. Trimming removed 3 bases from V and 10 bases from J, with 12 bases in between. This CDR3 has 12 residues. CDR3 bases: TGTGCCAGCAGTTTGATGGGGGCTGGAGCTTTCTTT. Translating it yields CASSLMGAGAFF.

In its sample, this clonotype was seen many times. J is TRBJ1-1 and V is TRBV27; D is undetermined. V was pared by 2 bases and J by 9 bases, with 22 bases between. This CDR3 comprises 16 residues. The V gene's germline CDR1 is MNHEY and CDR2 SMNVEV (reference sequence). CDR3 nucleotide sequence: TGTGCCAGCAGTTTACACGCGCGTATGGTCGTGTTAAAAGCTTTCTTT. Translated: CASSLHARMVVLKAFF.

This clonotype was picked up many times. The CDR3 DNA sequence: TGCAGTGCCACGGCGGGGGGAAGAGGCACTGAAGCTTTCTTT. Its protein is CSATAGGRGTEAFF. This chain links TRBV20-1 with TRBJ1-1, with D tentatively TRBD1 (5 bases). This CDR3 has 14 amino acids. Germline assignment: CDR1 DFQATT and CDR2 SNEGSKA (reference sequence). Trimming left V 6 bases short and J 4 bases short, with 18 bases between.

The chain employs TRBV6-2 or TRBV6-3 and TRBJ2-1, with D uncertain. The CDR3 is made up of 14 amino acids. V was shortened by 7 bases and J by 8 bases, with 18 bases between the two germline ends. The V gene's germline CDR1 is MNHEY and CDR2 SVGEGT. The CDR3 DNA sequence: TGTGCCAGCAACTTTTGGCAAGGCGGCGATGAGCAGTTCTTC. Amino acid sequence: CASNFWQGGDEQFF.

This clonotype was counted ten times or more. The chain combines TRBV2 with TRBJ1-1; D is unclear. CDR3 length equals 14 residues. The germline V and J ends were trimmed by 3 bases and 1 base, with 9 bases remaining between them. Germline-derived CDR1 and CDR2 are SNHLY and FYNNEI. The CDR3 DNA reads TGTGCCAGCAGTGATGTGGGATCGAACACTGAAGCTTTCTTT. Encoded protein: CASSDVGSNTEAFF.

This clonotype has a handful of counts. V is TRBV27 and J is TRBJ2-2, with D possibly TRBD2 on 6 matching bases. This CDR3 is 15 amino acids long. From germline, CDR1 is MNHEY and CDR2 SMNVEV (reference sequence). V shed 7 bases and J shed 6 bases, with 18 bases lying between them. CDR3 coding DNA: TGTGCCAGCACCCTGTTCACCCCGGGGGCCGGGGAGCTGTTTTTT. It specifies CASTLFTPGAGELFF.

In the case of this clonotype: A read error may explain this, as a much larger clone is one base away. The chain uses TRBV20-1 and TRBJ2-7; the D is unclear. CDR1 and CDR2 from the germline V gene are DFQATT and SNEGSKA (reference sequence). This CDR3 comprises 12 residues. Trimming took 5 bases from V and 3 from J, leaving 11 bases between them. DNA of the CDR3: TGCAGTGCTGGATTCAGTGTCTACGAGCAGTACTTC. Translating gives CSAGFSVYEQYF.

This rearrangement joins TRBV4-2 to TRBJ2-7, with D perhaps matching TRBD1 (6 bases). This CDR3 is built from 17 residues. The germline CDR1 and CDR2 sequences are LGHNA and YNFKEQ. Trimming cost V 1 base and J 0 bases, with 16 bases left between them. The CDR3 bases are TGTGCCAGCAGCCAAGTTAGTATGGGGGCAAGCTCCTACGAGCAGTACTTC. Translating it yields CASSQVSMGASSYEQYF.

A note on this clonotype: Possible read error: a much larger clone is one base away. The chain is built from TRBV7-3 and TRBJ2-1; 11 bases are shared with TRBD2. V shed 5 bases, J shed 6 bases, and the junction held 9 bases outside the gene matches. This CDR3 region has 16 residues. From germline, CDR1 is SGHTA and CDR2 FQGTGA. In nucleotides, the CDR3 is TGTGCCAGCAGCCCTGTTAGCGGGAGGGCCGTCAATGAGCAGTTCTTC. This translates into CASSPVSGRAVNEQFF. The full variable domain, completed using reference TRBV7-3 and TRBJ2-1, is GAGVSQTPSNKVTEKGKYVELRCDPISGHTALYWYRQSLGQGPEFLIYFQGTGAADDSGLPNDRFFAVRPEGSVSTLKIQRTERGDSAVYLCASSPVSGRAVNEQFFGPGTRLTVL.

In its sample, this clonotype was seen once. The CDR3 loop reads CASSLRTGGNEQFF. In DNA, the CDR3 is TGTGCCAGCAGTTTAAGGACAGGGGGGAATGAGCAGTTCTTC. The chain is built from TRBV27 and TRBJ2-1; 10 nucleotides line up with TRBD1. This CDR3 region has 14 residues. Germline lookup yields CDR1 MNHEY and CDR2 SMNVEV (reference sequence). Losses at the gene ends were 2 bases for V and 7 bases for J; bases not matched to a gene: 2.

This clonotype came up a few times. This chain uses TRBV10-3 with TRBJ1-6, with D possibly TRBD1 on 5 matching bases. The CDR3 loop spans 13 amino acids. Germline V CDR1 and CDR2: ENHRY, SYGVKD. Trimming stripped 3 bases from V and 16 bases from J, with 16 bases between. The CDR3 loop is CAISDPGTGKLHF. In nucleotides, the CDR3 is TGTGCCATCAGTGACCCCGGGACGGGGAAGCTCCACTTT.

V is TRBV20-1 and J is TRBJ2-1, with D possibly being TRBD1 or TRBD2 (5 bases each). The CDR3 extends over 16 amino acids. V shed 6 bases and J shed 12 bases, with 30 bases lying between them. CDR1 is DFQATT, CDR2 SNEGSKA, per germline (reference sequence). CDR3 nucleotide sequence: TGCAGTGCCAAGGGGTCCTGGGTAGGGGCCGGGGTCAGGCAGTTCTTC. It codes for CSAKGSWVGAGVRQFF.